This T cell receptor beta chain came from a study of T cells after yellow fever vaccination. Looking at the study overall: SMART-Seq v4 Ultra Low Input handled preparation of low-cell-number fractions.

The TCR cDNA carried a universal primer site and UMIs from 5'RACE template switching. TCRdb recomputed calls from the 5' RACE reads with MiXCR, one row per CDR3 protein. The sample lists more than 200,000 distinct CDR3 sequences; approximately 3.6% were seen once. V was pared by 4 bases and J by 0 bases, with 13 bases between. Germline CDR1 is SGHKS and CDR2 is YYEKEE (reference sequence). This CDR3 is 16 amino acids long. This clonotype was counted at least ten times. The source was PBMCs, collected 15 days after the yellow fever booster vaccination. The chain is built from TRBV5-5 and TRBJ1-4; D is uncertain. The clonotype comes from a man younger than 30 who received the YFV17D yellow fever vaccine. Written as DNA, the CDR3 is TGTGCCAGCAGCGATTACACCCAGTCAACTAATGAAAAACTGTTTTTT. Translated: CASSDYTQSTNEKLFF.